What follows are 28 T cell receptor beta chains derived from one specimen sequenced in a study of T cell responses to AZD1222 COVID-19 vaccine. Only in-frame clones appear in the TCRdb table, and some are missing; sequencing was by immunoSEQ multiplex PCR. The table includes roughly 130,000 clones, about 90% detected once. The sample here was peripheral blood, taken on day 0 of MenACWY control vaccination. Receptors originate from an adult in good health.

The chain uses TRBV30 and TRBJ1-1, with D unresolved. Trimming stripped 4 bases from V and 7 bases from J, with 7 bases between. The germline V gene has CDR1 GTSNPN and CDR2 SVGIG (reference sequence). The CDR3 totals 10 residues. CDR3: CAWMRLEAFF. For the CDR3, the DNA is TGTGCCTGGATGAGACTTGAAGCTTTCTTT.

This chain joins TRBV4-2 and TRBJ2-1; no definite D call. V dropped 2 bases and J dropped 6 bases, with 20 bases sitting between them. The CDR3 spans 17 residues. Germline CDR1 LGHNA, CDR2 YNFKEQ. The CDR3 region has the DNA TGTGCCAGCAGCCAACCCTCACTCCGGGTGAAGGGCAATGAGCAGTTCTTC. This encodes CASSQPSLRVKGNEQFF.

The DNA of the CDR3 is TGTGCCAGCACCAGCTCTGGAAACACCATATATTTT. Translating gives CASTSSGNTIYF. J is TRBJ1-3 and V is TRBV28; D is undetermined. Between the trimmed V and J ends, which lost 7 bases and 0 bases, there was a span of 4 bases. Germline V gene data show CDR1 as MDHEN and CDR2 as SYDVKM. CDR3 length: 12 amino acids.

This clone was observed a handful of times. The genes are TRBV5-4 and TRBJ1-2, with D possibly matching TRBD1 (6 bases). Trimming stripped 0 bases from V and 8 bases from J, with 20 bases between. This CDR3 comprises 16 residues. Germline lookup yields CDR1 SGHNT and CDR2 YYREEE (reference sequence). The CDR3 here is CASSLAGGRRGEGYTF. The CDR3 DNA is TGTGCCAGCAGCTTGGCCGGGGGGCGACGTGGTGAGGGCTACACCTTC.

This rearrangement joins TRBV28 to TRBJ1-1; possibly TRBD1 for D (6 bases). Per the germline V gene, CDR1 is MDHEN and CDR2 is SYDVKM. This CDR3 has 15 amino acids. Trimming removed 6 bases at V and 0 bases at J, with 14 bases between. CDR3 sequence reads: CASRLGGTMNTEAFF. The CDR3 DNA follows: TGTGCCAGCAGATTAGGGGGGACCATGAACACTGAAGCTTTCTTT.

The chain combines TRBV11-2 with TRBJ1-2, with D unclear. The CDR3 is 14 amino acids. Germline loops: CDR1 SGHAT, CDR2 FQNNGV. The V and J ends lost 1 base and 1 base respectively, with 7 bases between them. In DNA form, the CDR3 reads TGTGCCAGCAGCTTAGGAGGGTTTAACTATGGCTACACCTTC. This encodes CASSLGGFNYGYTF.

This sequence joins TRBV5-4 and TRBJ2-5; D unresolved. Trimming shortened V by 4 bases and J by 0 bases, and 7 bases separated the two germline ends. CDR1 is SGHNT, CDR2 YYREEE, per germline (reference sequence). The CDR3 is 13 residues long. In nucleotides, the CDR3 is TGTGCCAGCAGCCCATTGTACCAAGAGACCCAGTACTTC. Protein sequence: CASSPLYQETQYF.

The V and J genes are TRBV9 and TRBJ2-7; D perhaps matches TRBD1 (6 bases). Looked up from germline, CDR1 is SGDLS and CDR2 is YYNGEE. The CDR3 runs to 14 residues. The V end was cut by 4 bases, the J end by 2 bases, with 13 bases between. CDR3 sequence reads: CASSPRTEPYEQYF. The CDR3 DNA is TGTGCCAGCAGCCCCAGGACAGAGCCCTACGAGCAGTACTTC.

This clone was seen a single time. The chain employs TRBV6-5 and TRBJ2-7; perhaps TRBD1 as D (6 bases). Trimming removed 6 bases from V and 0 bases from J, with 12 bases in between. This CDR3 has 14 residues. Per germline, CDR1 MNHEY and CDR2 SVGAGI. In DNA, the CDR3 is TGTGCCAGCAGGACAGGTGGGGGCTCCTACGAGCAGTACTTC. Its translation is CASRTGGGSYEQYF.

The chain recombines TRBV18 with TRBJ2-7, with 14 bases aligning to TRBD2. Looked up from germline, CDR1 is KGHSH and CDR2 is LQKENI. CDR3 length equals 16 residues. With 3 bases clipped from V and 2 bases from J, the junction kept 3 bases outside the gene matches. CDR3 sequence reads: CASSPRTSGGTYEQYF. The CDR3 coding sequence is TGTGCCAGCTCACCCCGGACTAGCGGGGGGACCTACGAGCAGTACTTC.

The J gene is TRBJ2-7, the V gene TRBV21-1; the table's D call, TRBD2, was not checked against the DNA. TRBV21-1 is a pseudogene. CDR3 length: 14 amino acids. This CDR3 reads CASSMRVLLGEQYF. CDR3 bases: TGTGCCAGCAGCATGAGGGTCCTGCTAGGGGAGCAGTACTTC.

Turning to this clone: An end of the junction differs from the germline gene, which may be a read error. CDR3 region: CATSERQGHVHF. The CDR3 bases are TGTGCCACCAGTGAGAGACAGGGCCATGTGCACTTC. The chain carries TRBV24-1 and TRBJ2-7; the match to TRBD1 covers 7 bases. This CDR3 has 12 residues. CDR1 KGHDR and CDR2 SFDVKD come from the germline V gene.

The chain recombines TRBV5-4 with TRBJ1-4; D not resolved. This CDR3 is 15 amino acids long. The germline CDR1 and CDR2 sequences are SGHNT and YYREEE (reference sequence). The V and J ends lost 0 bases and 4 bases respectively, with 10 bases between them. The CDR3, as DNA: TGTGCCAGCAGCTTGGGTGGCAGGAATAATGAAAAACTGTTTTTT. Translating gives CASSLGGRNNEKLFF.

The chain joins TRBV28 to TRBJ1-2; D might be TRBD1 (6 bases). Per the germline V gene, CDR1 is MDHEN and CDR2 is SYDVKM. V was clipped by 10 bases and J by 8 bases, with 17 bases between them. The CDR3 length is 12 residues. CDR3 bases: TGTGCCATCACAGGGTCTGAGCGGGGCTACACCTTC. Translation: CAITGSERGYTF.

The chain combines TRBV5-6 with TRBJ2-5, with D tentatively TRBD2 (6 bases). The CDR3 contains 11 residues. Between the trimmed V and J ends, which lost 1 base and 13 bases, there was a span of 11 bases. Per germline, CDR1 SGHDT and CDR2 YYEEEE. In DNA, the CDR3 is TGTGCCAGCAGCTTGCATCGGGACTCGTACTTC. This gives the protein CASSLHRDSYF.

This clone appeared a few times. The chain's CDR3 is CASSEVQGNLAAEAFF. CDR3 nucleotide sequence: TGTGCCAGCAGTGAAGTGCAGGGGAACCTTGCCGCTGAAGCTTTCTTT. The chain carries TRBV6-1 and TRBJ1-1; possible D gene TRBD1, 6 bases. From germline, CDR1 is MNHNS and CDR2 SASEGT. The V gene lost 1 base and the J gene lost 6 bases, with 18 bases spanning the gap. CDR3 length: 16 amino acids.

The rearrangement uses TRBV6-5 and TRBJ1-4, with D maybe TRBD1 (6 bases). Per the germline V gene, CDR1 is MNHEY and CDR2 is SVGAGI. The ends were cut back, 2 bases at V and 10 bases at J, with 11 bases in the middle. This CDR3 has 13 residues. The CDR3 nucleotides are TGTGCCAGCAGTTACGGGATACAGGGAAAACTGTTTTTT. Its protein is CASSYGIQGKLFF.

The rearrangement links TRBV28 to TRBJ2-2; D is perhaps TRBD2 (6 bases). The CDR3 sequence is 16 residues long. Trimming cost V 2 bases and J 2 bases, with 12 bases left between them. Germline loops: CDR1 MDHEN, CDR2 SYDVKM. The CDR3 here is CASSLALAPNTGELFF. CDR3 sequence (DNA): TGTGCCAGCAGTTTAGCTCTAGCGCCTAACACCGGGGAGCTGTTTTTT.

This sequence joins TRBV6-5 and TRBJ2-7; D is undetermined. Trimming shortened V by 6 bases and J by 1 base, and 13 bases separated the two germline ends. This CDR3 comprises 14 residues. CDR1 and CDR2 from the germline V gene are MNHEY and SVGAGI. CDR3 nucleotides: TGTGCCAGCAGCATTTTAAAGAATTCCTACGAGCAGTACTTC. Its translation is CASSILKNSYEQYF.

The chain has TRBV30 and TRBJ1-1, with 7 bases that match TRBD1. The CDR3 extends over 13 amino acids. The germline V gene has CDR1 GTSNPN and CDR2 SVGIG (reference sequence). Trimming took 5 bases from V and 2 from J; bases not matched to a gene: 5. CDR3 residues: CAWAGTDNTEAFF. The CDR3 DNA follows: TGTGCCTGGGCCGGGACAGACAACACTGAAGCTTTCTTT.

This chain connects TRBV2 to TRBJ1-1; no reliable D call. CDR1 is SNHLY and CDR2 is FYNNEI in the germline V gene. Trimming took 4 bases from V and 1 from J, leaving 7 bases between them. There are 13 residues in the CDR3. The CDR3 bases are TGTGCCAGCAGTGCGGGAAAGAACACTGAAGCTTTCTTT. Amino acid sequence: CASSAGKNTEAFF.

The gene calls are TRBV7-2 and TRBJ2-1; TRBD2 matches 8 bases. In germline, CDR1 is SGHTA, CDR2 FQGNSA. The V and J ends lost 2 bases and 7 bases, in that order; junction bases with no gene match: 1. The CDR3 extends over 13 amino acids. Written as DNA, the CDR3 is TGTGCCAGCAGCTTACAGCGGGAGAATGAGCAGTTCTTC. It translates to CASSLQRENEQFF. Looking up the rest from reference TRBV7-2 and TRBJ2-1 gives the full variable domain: GAGVSQSPSNKVTEKGKDVELRCDPISGHTALYWYRQSLGQGLEFLIYFQGNSAPDKSGLPSDRFSAERTGGSVSTLTIQRTQQEDSAVYLCASSLQRENEQFFGPGTRLTVL.

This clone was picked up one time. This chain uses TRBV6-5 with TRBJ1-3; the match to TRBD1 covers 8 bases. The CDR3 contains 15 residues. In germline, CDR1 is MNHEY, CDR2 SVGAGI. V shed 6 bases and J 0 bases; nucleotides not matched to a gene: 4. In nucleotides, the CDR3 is TGTGCCAGCAGGCAGGACAGGGACTCTGGAAACACCATATATTTT. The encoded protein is CASRQDRDSGNTIYF.

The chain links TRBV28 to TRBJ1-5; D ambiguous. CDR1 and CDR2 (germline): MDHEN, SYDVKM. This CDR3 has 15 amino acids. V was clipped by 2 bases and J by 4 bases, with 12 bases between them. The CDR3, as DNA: TGTGCCAGCAGTTTACGGACGTACCGAAATCAGCCCCAGCATTTT. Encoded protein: CASSLRTYRNQPQHF.

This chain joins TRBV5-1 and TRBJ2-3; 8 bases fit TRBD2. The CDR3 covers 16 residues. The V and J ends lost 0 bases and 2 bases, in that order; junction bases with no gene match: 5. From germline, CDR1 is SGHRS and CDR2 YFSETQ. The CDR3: CASSLDVSGITDTQYF. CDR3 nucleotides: TGCGCCAGCAGCTTGGATGTTAGCGGGATCACAGATACGCAGTATTTT.

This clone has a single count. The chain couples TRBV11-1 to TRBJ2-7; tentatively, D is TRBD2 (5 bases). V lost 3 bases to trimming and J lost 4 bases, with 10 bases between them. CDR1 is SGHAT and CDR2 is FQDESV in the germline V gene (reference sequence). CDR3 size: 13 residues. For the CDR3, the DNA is TGTGCCAGCAGCTTGGTAGCGCGTTACGAGCAGTACTTC. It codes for CASSLVARYEQYF.

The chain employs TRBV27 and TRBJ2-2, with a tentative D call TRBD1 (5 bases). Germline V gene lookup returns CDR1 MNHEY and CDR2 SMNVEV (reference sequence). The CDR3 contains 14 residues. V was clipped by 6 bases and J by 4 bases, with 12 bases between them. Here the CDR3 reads CASSPDRPTGELFF. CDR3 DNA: TGTGCCAGCAGCCCTGACAGACCCACCGGGGAGCTGTTTTTT.

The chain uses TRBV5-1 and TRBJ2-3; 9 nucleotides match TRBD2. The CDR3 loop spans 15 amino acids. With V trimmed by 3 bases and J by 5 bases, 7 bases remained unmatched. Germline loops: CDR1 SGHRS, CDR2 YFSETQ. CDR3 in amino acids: CASSSRDSGRDTQYF. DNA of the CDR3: TGCGCCAGCAGCTCCCGGGATAGCGGGAGAGATACGCAGTATTTT.